This TCR beta chain comes out of a study of blood T cell repertoires in COVID-19. Study-wide context: T cells, B-cell-depleted T cells, or PBMCs provided the cDNA or gDNA that served as material.

This CDR3 has 13 amino acids. CDR1 and CDR2 from the germline V gene are LNHDA and SQIVND (reference sequence). V dropped 6 bases and J dropped 9; count of bases not matched to a gene: 8. Libraries were prepared by immunoSEQ multiplex PCR; TCRdb keeps only in-frame clonotypes and omits some of them. The sample holds about 110,000 clones; over 65% are singletons and the top ten take roughly 3.8%. This chain joins TRBV19 and TRBJ2-1, with TRBD2 identical over 7 bases. This clonotype originated in a woman of 80 years or more with acute or convalescent COVID-19. Sequencing used peripheral blood. Here the CDR3 DNA reads TGTGCCAGTAGCCTGCGGGAGTCTGGTGAGCAGTTCTTC. Its translation: CASSLRESGEQFF.